A selection of T cell receptor beta chains follows, all from one sample in a study of OX40 agonist ivuxolimab in advanced cancers. Method: immunoSEQ multiplex PCR; TCRdb's copy keeps in-frame clones and lacks some. The top ten clones hold roughly 7.3% of a sample with around 76,000 clones, about 85% of them seen once. Source: CD4+ or CD8+ T cells sorted from blood, taken in a trial of the OX40 agonist ivuxolimab. These receptors came from an adult with an advanced solid tumor such as melanoma, head and neck, liver or kidney cancer. The CDR3 runs from the conserved cysteine through the conserved F or W. D genes are given only for firm matches.

NA,14,TRBV6-4,TRBJ1-5,TGTGCCAGCAGTCAGGGCTATAGCAATCAGCCCCAGCATTTT,CASSQGYSNQPQHF
NA,15,TRBV18,TRBJ2-1,TGTGCCAGCTCACCACCCGTGACTAGGGGTAATGAGCAGTTCTTC,CASSPPVTRGNEQFF
NA,14,TRBV4-1,TRBJ2-7,TGCGCCAGCAGCCAAGAAACAGCCGTCTACGAGCAGTACTTC,CASSQETAVYEQYF
NA,14,TRBV11-3,TRBJ2-5,TGTGCCAGCAGCTCCCGGGGGAGTCAGGAGACCCAGTACTTC,CASSSRGSQETQYF
NA,14,TRBV19,TRBJ2-1,TGTGCCAGTAGCCGGGGGACTTTGGACAATGAGCAGTTCTTC,CASSRGTLDNEQFF
NA,13,TRBV2,TRBJ1-2,TGTGCCAGCAGTCCCAGGACAGCTTATGGCTACACCTTC,CASSPRTAYGYTF
TRBD2,17,TRBV7-3,TRBJ2-1,TGTGCCAGCAGCTCCCCGACTAGCGGGGGCTCCTACAATGAGCAGTTCTTC,CASSSPTSGGSYNEQFF
TRBD1,19,TRBV5-5,TRBJ1-5,TGTGCCAGCAGCTTGGGAACCGGGACAGGGACAGCTAGCAATCAGCCCCAGCATTTT,CASSLGTGTGTASNQPQHF
NA,15,TRBV5-6,TRBJ1-1,TGTGCCAGCAGCCGGAGGGGGGCAAGGAACACTGAAGCTTTCTTT,CASSRRGARNTEAFF
NA,14,TRBV6-5,TRBJ2-7,TGTGCCAGCAGCTTAGCGGAGAGCTCCTACGAGCAGTACTTC,CASSLAESSYEQYF
NA,15,TRBV5-4,TRBJ2-2,TGTGCCAGCAGCCAGGGACACCTGAACACCGGGGAGCTGTTTTTT,CASSQGHLNTGELFF
NA,16,TRBV28,TRBJ1-2,TGTGCCAGCAGTTCCCGCATCGGGGACGAATTCTATGGCTACACCTTC,CASSSRIGDEFYGYTF
TRBD2,17,TRBV11-2,TRBJ2-3,TGTGCCAGCAGCTTACGTCTAGCGGGGGGGAGCACAGATACGCAGTATTTT,CASSLRLAGGSTDTQYF
TRBD2,17,TRBV18,TRBJ2-1,TGTGCCAGCTCAGGACTAGCGGGCCGGATCTCCTACAATGAGCAGTTCTTC,CASSGLAGRISYNEQFF
NA,13,TRBV30,TRBJ2-7,TGTGCCTGGAGTATAGGAGGGATCTACGAGCAGTACTTC,CAWSIGGIYEQYF
NA,16,TRBV5-1,TRBJ1-4,TGCGCCAGCAGTCTTACTCCAGGGGTTTCGTATGAAAAACTGTTTTTT,CASSLTPGVSYEKLFF
NA,13,TRBV10-3,TRBJ2-3,TGTGCCACCAAAAAGGACCCCGCCGATACGCAGTATTTT,CATKKDPADTQYF